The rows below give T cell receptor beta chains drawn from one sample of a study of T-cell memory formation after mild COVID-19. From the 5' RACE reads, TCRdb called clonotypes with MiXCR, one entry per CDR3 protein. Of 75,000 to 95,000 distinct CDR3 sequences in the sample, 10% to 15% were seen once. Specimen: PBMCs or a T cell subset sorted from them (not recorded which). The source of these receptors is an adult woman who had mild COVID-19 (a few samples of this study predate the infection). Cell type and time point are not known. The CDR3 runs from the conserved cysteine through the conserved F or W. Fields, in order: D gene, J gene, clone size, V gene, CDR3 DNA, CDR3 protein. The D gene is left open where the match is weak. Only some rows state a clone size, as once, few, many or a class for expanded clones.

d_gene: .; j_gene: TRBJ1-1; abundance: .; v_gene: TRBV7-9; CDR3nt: TGTGCCAGCGCGGGACCGATGAACACTGAAGCTTTCTTT; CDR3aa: CASAGPMNTEAFF
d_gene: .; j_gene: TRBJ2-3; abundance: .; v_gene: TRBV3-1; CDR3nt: TGTGCCAGCAGCCAAGTCCCGCCCGCGGGGCGATCCACGGATACGCAGTATTTT; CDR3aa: CASSQVPPAGRSTDTQYF
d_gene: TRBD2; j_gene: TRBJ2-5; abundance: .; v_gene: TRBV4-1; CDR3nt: TGCGCCAGCAGCCTCTGGGGCGGGGGGGGAAGGAACCGCCAAGAGACCCAGTACTTC; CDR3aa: CASSLWGGGGRNRQETQYF
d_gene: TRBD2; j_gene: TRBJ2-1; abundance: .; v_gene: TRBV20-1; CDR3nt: TGCAGTGCCAACATGCGTGGACTAGCGCCTCAGGAGCAGTTCTTC; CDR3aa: CSANMRGLAPQEQFF
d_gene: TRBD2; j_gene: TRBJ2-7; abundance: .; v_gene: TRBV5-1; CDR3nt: TGCGCCAGCAGCAACCCACATAGCGGGGTGTACGAGCAGTACTTC; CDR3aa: CASSNPHSGVYEQYF
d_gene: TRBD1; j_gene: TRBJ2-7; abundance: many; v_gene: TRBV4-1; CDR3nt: TGCGCCAGCAGCCAAGAGCCCCCGGGGTATGTGGGAATTGAGACAGGGGACTCCTACGAGCAGTACTTC; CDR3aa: CASSQEPPGYVGIETGDSYEQYF
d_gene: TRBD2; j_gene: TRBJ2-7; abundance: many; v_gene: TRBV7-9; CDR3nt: TGTGCCAGCAGCTTAGGGTTCGGGGGGTCCCCCTACGAGCAGTACTTC; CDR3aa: CASSLGFGGSPYEQYF
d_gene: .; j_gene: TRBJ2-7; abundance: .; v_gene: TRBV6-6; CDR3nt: TGTGCCAGCAGTTACTCGGAAGGGGTGGACGAGCAGTACTTC; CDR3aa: CASSYSEGVDEQYF
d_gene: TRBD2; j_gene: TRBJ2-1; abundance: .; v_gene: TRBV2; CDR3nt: TGTGCCTGTCAATGGACTAGCGGGGAAGAGCAGTTCTTC; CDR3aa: CACQWTSGEEQFF
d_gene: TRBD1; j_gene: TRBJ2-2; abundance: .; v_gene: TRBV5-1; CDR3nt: TGCGCCAGCAGACCCACAGGGGGCAACACCGGGGAGCTGTTTTTT; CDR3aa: CASRPTGGNTGELFF
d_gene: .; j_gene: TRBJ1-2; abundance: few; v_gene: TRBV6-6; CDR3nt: TGTGCCAGCAGTTACTCCGGGTTTGGGTATGGCTACACCTTC; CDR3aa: CASSYSGFGYGYTF
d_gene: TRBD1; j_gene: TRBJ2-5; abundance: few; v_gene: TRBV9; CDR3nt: TGTGCCAGCAGCGTAATAGGACAGGGAGTCGGAGAGACCCAGTACTTC; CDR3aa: CASSVIGQGVGETQYF
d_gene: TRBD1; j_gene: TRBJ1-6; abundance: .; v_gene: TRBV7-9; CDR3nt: TGTGCCAGCAGCTTAGGCACCGGGACAGGTCGGGATTCACCCCTCCACTTT; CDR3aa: CASSLGTGTGRDSPLHF
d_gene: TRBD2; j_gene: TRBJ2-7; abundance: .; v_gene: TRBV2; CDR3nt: TGTGCCAGCAGTGAACCGTATCTAGCGGGAGATTACGAGCAGTACTTC; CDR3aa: CASSEPYLAGDYEQYF
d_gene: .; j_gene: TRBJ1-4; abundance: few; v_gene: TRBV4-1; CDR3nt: TGCGCCAGCAGCCAAACGCCGGGCCCCGAAGGTGAAAAACTGTTTTTT; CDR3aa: CASSQTPGPEGEKLFF
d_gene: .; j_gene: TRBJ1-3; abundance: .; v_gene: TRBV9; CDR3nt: TGTGCCAGCAGCGAGGATGACTCTGGAAACACCATATATTTT; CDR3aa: CASSEDDSGNTIYF
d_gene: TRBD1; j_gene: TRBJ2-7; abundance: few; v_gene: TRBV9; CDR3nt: TGTGCCAGCAGCGTAGGAGTTCGACAGGGGTCCCACTTCTACGAGCAGTACTTC; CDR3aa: CASSVGVRQGSHFYEQYF
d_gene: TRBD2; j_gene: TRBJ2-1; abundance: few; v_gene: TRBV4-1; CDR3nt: TGCGCCAGCAGCCAGGTCCCGGGGGGGGCCACGGATGAGCAGTTCTTC; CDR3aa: CASSQVPGGATDEQFF
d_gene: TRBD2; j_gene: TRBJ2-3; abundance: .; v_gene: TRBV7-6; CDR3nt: TGTGCCAGCAGCCTAGGATCGAGCGGGAGTCGGCCCAGCACAGATACGCAGTATTTT; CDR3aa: CASSLGSSGSRPSTDTQYF
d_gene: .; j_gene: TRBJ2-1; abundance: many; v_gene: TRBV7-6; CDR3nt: TGTGCCAGCAGCTTCCGGGACCGTCACAATGAGCAGTTCTTC; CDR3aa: CASSFRDRHNEQFF
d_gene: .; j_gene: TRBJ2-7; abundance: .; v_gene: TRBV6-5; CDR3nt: TGTGCCAGCAGTTACCACCACGGGGCTAGCCTGATCACCTACGAGCAGTACTTC; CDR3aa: CASSYHHGASLITYEQYF
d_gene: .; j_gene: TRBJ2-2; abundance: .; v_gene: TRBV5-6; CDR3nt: TGTGCCAGCAGCTTGGAAACCGCCCGCGTCGTTTGGAGTGGCTCGAACACCGGGGAGCTGTTTTTT; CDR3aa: CASSLETARVVWSGSNTGELFF
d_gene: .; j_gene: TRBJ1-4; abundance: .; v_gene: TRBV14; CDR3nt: TGTGCCAGCAGCCAAGGGGTTGGCTCTTGGAGTGAAAAACTGTTTTTT; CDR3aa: CASSQGVGSWSEKLFF
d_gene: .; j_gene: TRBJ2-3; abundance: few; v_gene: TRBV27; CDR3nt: TGTGCCAGCAGTTTATCGGTCACAGATACGCAGTATTTT; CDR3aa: CASSLSVTDTQYF
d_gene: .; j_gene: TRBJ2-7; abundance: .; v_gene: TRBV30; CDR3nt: TGTGCCTGGAGTGTGGCTTCTTCCTACGAGCAGTACTTC; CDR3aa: CAWSVASSYEQYF
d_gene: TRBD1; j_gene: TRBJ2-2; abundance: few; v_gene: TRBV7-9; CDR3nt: TGTGCCAGCAGCCCCAAGTTGGGGTCCTACAGGGGCGGCACCGGGGAGCTGTTTTTT; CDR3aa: CASSPKLGSYRGGTGELFF
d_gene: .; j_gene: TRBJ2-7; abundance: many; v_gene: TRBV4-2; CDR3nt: TGTGCCAGCAGCGACACAGGCTACGAGCAGTACTTC; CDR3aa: CASSDTGYEQYF
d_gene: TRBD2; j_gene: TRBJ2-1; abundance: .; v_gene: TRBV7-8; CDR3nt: TGTGCCAGCAGCTATATAGCGGGGGAGTACAATGAGCAGTTCTTC; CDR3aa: CASSYIAGEYNEQFF
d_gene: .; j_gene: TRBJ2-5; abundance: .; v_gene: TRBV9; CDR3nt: TGTGCCAGCAGCGTAGCGGGCAGCCAAGAGACCCAGTACTTC; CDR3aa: CASSVAGSQETQYF
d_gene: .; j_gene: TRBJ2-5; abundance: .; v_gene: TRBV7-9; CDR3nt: TGTGCCAGCAGCTCCAGGGCCCGCGGACAAGAGACCCAGTACTTC; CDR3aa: CASSSRARGQETQYF
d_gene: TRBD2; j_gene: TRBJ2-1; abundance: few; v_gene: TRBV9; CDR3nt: TGTGCCAGCAGCGTAGAATCTAGCGGGAGTGATCAGTTCTTC; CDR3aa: CASSVESSGSDQFF
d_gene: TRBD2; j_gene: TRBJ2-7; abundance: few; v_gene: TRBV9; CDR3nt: TGTGCCAGCAGCCCAGCGGGACTAGACACCTACGAGCAGTACTTC; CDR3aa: CASSPAGLDTYEQYF
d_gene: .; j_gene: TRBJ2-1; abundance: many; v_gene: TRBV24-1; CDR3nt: TGTGCCACCAGTGATTCGATCGGGACCCCCCGTGAGCAGTTCTTC; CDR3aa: CATSDSIGTPREQFF
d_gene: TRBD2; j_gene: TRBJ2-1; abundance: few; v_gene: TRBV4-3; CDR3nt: TGCGCCAGCAGCCAAGAGTCACTAGCGGGAGGGAATTACAATGAGCAGTTCTTC; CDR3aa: CASSQESLAGGNYNEQFF
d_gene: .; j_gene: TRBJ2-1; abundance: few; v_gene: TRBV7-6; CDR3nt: TGTGCCAGCAGCTTATATCCAGGGGACTACAATGAGCAGTTCTTC; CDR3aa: CASSLYPGDYNEQFF
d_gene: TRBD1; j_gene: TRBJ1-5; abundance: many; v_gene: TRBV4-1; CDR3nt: TGCGCCAGCAGCCCGGCCCAGGGGGACTGGTCGGAGCCCCAGCATTTT; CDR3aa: CASSPAQGDWSEPQHF
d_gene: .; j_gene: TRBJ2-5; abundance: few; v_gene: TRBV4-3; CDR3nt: TGCGCCAGCAGCCAAGTACTGACCCAAGAGACCCAGTACTTC; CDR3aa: CASSQVLTQETQYF
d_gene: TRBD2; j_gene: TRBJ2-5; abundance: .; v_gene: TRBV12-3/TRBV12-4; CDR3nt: TGTGCCAGCAGGACGGGACTAGCCCAAGAGACCCAGTACTTC; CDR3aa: CASRTGLAQETQYF
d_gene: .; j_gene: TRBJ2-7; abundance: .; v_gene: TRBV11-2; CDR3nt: TGTGCCAGCAGCTTATGGCAGGGGAACTACGAGCAGTACTTC; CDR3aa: CASSLWQGNYEQYF
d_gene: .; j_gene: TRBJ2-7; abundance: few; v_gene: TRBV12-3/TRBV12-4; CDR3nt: TGTGCCAGCAGTAAAAGTAGTTCCTACGAGCAGTACTTC; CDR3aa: CASSKSSSYEQYF
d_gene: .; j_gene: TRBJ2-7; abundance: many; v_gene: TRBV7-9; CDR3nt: TGTGCCAGCGGAGGAGGTTATGGTAGCTCCTACGAGCAGTACTTC; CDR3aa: CASGGGYGSSYEQYF
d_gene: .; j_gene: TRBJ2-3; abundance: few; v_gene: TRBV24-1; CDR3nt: TGTGCCACCAGTCTCTTGGATGGCACAGATACGCAGTATTTT; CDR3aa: CATSLLDGTDTQYF
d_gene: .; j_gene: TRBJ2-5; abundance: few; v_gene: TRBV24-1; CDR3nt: TGTGCCACCAGTGGAGAGGGGAACCAAGAGACCCAGTACTTC; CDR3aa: CATSGEGNQETQYF
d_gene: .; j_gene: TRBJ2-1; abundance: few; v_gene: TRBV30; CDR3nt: TGTGCCTGGAGTGCCGGACACCTTTCGTTCTTC; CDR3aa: CAWSAGHLSFF
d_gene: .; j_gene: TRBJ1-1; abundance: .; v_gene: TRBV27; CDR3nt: TGTGCCAGCAGTTTCAACGGGGCGGATGAAGCTTTCTTT; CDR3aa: CASSFNGADEAFF
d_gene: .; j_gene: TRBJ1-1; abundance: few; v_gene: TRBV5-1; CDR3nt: TGCGCCAGCAGCTCGCGGGACGAGGGCACTGAAGCTTTCTTT; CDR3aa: CASSSRDEGTEAFF